This record looks at one TCR beta chain sequence and its context. With random hexamers, about 0.5 to 1 ug RNA was reverse transcribed. TCRdb redid the calling of the immunoSEQ multiplex PCR reads with MiXCR, one entry per CDR3 protein. The table records over 80,000 distinct CDR3 sequences, 90% to 95% of them present only once. V shed 1 base and J shed 0 bases, with 13 bases lying between them. CDR3 length: 17 residues. Germline V gene data show CDR1 as SGHAT and CDR2 as FQNNGV. From blood CD8+ and CD4+ T cells, the TCR beta chain was sequenced. The source of the sample is a study of CD8 T cells in Susac syndrome.

Specimen: CD8+ T cells from PBMCs. This sequence originates from a human donor in good health. V is TRBV11-2 and J is TRBJ2-1; D is tentatively TRBD1 or TRBD2 (5 bases each). For the CDR3, the DNA is TGTGCCAGCAGCTTAGCATCGGGGACCGGCTCCTACAATGAGCAGTTCTTC. It encodes CASSLASGTGSYNEQFF. Full variable domain (missing parts from reference TRBV11-2 and TRBJ2-1): EAGVAQSPRYKIIEKRQSVAFWCNPISGHATLYWYQQILGQGPKLLIQFQNNGVVDDSQLPKDRFSAERLKGVDSTLKIQPAKLEDSAVYLCASSLASGTGSYNEQFFGPGTRLTVL.